Below, 30 T cell receptor beta chains from the same sample are listed, as sequenced in a study of cytomegalovirus exposure and HLA in healthy donors. In the PCR, 60 Vbeta and 13 Jbeta primers were used. The method was immunoSEQ multiplex PCR; TCRdb's version includes in-frame clones alone and lacks a portion of them. The top ten clones hold around 1.4% of a sample with about 190,000 clones, 80% to 90% of them seen once. Material: PBMCs. The origin of the receptors is a man aged 25-45 years in good health and CMV-seronegative.

V usage is TRBV6-4 and J usage is TRBJ2-1; maybe TRBD2 (6 bases). From germline, CDR1 is MRHNA and CDR2 SNTAGT. This CDR3 contains 15 residues. V was cut by 2 bases and J by 4 bases, with 12 bases left in between. The CDR3 protein is CASSDSRREYNEQFF. Written as DNA, the CDR3 is TGTGCCAGCAGTGACAGTAGACGGGAGTACAATGAGCAGTTCTTC.

The genes are TRBV11-2 and TRBJ2-7; maybe TRBD1 (7 bases). CDR1 SGHAT and CDR2 FQNNGV come from the germline V gene. Trimming left V 4 bases short and J 3 bases short, with 10 bases between. The CDR3 has 13 residues. The CDR3 DNA is TGTGCCAGCAGCTCGCGGGACAGCTACGAGCAGTACTTC. As protein: CASSSRDSYEQYF.

The chain has TRBV29-1 and TRBJ2-7; maybe TRBD1 (6 bases). CDR3 length: 13 residues. CDR1 and CDR2 (germline): SQVTM, ANQGSEA. With 6 bases removed from V and 2 bases from J, the gap between germline ends came to 14 bases. This CDR3 reads CSVAGTNAYEQYF. The CDR3 region has the DNA TGCAGCGTCGCCGGGACAAACGCCTACGAGCAGTACTTC.

For the CDR3, the DNA is TGTGCCAGCAGACGGGCACACGCAGCGGGGGGGCGTCTGACCTACGAGCAGTACTTC. Protein sequence: CASRRAHAAGGRLTYEQYF. The J gene is TRBJ2-7, the V gene TRBV27; 10 bases align to TRBD2. The CDR3 spans 19 residues. Per the germline V gene, CDR1 is MNHEY and CDR2 is SMNVEV (reference sequence). Trimming took 6 bases from V and 2 from J; bases not matched to a gene: 19.

CDR3 sequence reads: CASSLEWDRGSEGYEQYF. The CDR3 nucleotides are TGTGCCAGCAGTTTAGAGTGGGACAGGGGATCGGAAGGGTACGAGCAGTACTTC. The chain employs TRBV27 and TRBJ2-7; 10 bases are a match to TRBD1. The CDR3 is 18 amino acids. Germline V gene data show CDR1 as MNHEY and CDR2 as SMNVEV (reference sequence). After removal of 2 bases from V and 4 bases from J, the junction contained 14 bases not matched to a gene.

V usage is TRBV7-6 and J usage is TRBJ2-5, with a weak D call TRBD1 (6 bases). The end of the DNA is better explained by TRBJ2-7, so the J call may be wrong. CDR3 size: 15 residues. In germline, CDR1 is SGHVS, CDR2 FNYEAQ. CDR3: CASSLNRDTSYEQYF. The CDR3 bases are TGTGCCAGCAGCTTGAACCGGGACACCTCCTACGAGCAGTACTTC.

This clone was picked up a small number of times. The chain has TRBV7-9 and TRBJ2-4; 7 nucleotides line up with TRBD1. V dropped 5 bases and J dropped 3; count of bases not matched to a gene: 7. There are 15 residues in the CDR3. Germline CDR1 and CDR2: SEHNR and FQNEAQ (reference sequence). In nucleotides, the CDR3 is TGTGCCAGCAGCGATCCCACAGGGGACAAAAACATTCAGTACTTC. Its translation: CASSDPTGDKNIQYF. The full variable domain, rest sourced from reference TRBV7-9 and TRBJ2-4, is DTGVSQNPRHKITKRGQNVTFRCDPISEHNRLYWYRQTLGQGPEFLTYFQNEAQLEKSRLLSDRFSAERPKGSFSTLEIQRTEQGDSAMYLCASSDPTGDKNIQYFGAGTRLSVL.

The rearrangement joins TRBV7-9 to TRBJ2-2; no firm D call. This CDR3 contains 15 residues. The V gene lost 5 bases and the J gene lost 6 bases, with 16 bases spanning the gap. Germline V CDR1 and CDR2: SEHNR, FQNEAQ (reference sequence). CDR3 loop: CASSNGWRYAGELFF. CDR3 DNA sequence: TGTGCCAGCAGCAATGGCTGGCGGTACGCCGGGGAGCTGTTTTTT.

This rearrangement joins TRBV25-1 to TRBJ2-7; D is uncertain. Germline lookup yields CDR1 MGHDK and CDR2 SYGVNS. The V end lost 4 bases, the J end lost 4 bases, and 5 bases lay between the germline ends. This CDR3 has 11 amino acids. The CDR3 DNA follows: TGTGCCAGCAGTGCCGGTTACGAGCAGTACTTC. This encodes CASSAGYEQYF.

V usage is TRBV11-2 and J usage is TRBJ1-6; 8 nucleotides match TRBD1. Trimming at V came to 5 bases and at J to 4 bases, leaving 4 bases not matched to a gene. Germline assignment: CDR1 SGHAT and CDR2 FQNNGV. The CDR3 covers 15 residues. CDR3 protein: CASSPRQGYNSPLHF. CDR3 bases: TGTGCCAGCAGCCCGAGACAGGGGTATAATTCACCCCTCCACTTT.

The V gene is TRBV27, the J gene TRBJ2-7; TRBD2 agrees at 8 bases. The CDR3 sequence is 14 residues long. V shed 4 bases, J shed 5 bases, and the junction held 7 bases outside the gene matches. Germline V gene lookup returns CDR1 MNHEY and CDR2 SMNVEV (reference sequence). The CDR3 nucleotides read TGTGCCAGCAGTTCGAGCGGGGGCAGGCACGAGCAGTACTTC. It encodes CASSSSGGRHEQYF.

The chain carries TRBV7-9 and TRBJ1-1, with 9 positions matching TRBD1. From germline, CDR1 is SEHNR and CDR2 FQNEAQ (reference sequence). J gave up 4 bases and V 3 bases, and 3 bases lay outside the gene matches. The CDR3 sequence is 14 residues long. For the CDR3, the DNA is TGTGCCAGCAGCTTGGGACAGGGCGCCACTGAAGCTTTCTTT. Residues: CASSLGQGATEAFF.

Turning to this clone: Within the sample, other DNA sequences also encode this same CDR3. V usage is TRBV7-9 and J usage is TRBJ1-2; TRBD1 might be the D (6 bases). This CDR3 spans 14 amino acids. Deletions cut 1 base from V and 4 bases from J, with 10 bases between. Germline V lookup: CDR1 SEHNR, CDR2 FQNEAQ (reference sequence). CDR3 in DNA: TGTGCCAGCAGCTTAGGGCCAGGGGCCTATGGCTACACCTTC. This encodes CASSLGPGAYGYTF. Full variable domain (rest looked up from reference TRBV7-9 and TRBJ1-2): DTGVSQNPRHKITKRGQNVTFRCDPISEHNRLYWYRQTLGQGPEFLTYFQNEAQLEKSRLLSDRFSAERPKGSFSTLEIQRTEQGDSAMYLCASSLGPGAYGYTFGSGTRLTVV.

The chain carries TRBV6-1 and TRBJ1-1; tentative D call: TRBD1 (5 bases). CDR3 size: 15 residues. The V gene lost 2 bases and the J gene lost 3 bases, with 13 bases spanning the gap. Germline-derived CDR1 and CDR2 are MNHNS and SASEGT. CDR3 nucleotides: TGTGCCAGCAGTGAACTCAGGGTTGGGGACACTGAAGCTTTCTTT. Residues: CASSELRVGDTEAFF.

V usage is TRBV5-8 and J usage is TRBJ2-1; TRBD2 matches at 7 bases. The CDR3 runs 15 residues. From germline, CDR1 is SGHTS and CDR2 YDEGEE. J was trimmed by 2 bases and V by 6 bases; bases with no gene match: 8. The CDR3 DNA reads TGTGCCAGCACCCTCCCAGCGGGAACCTACAATGAGCAGTTCTTC. Translated: CASTLPAGTYNEQFF. The full variable domain, rest sourced from reference TRBV5-8 and TRBJ2-1, is EAGVTQSPTHLIKTRGQQATLRCSPISGHTSVYWYQQALGLGLQFLLWYDEGEERNRGNFPPRFSGRQFPNYSSELNVNALELEDSALYLCASTLPAGTYNEQFFGPGTRLTVL.

The rearrangement links TRBV7-9 to TRBJ2-7; TRBD1 might be the D (5 bases). The V and J ends lost 5 bases and 2 bases respectively, with 13 bases between them. CDR1 and CDR2 from the germline V gene are SEHNR and FQNEAQ (reference sequence). The CDR3 covers 14 residues. Written as DNA, the CDR3 is TGTGCCAGCAGCCAGGGTACCGGGCCCTACGAGCAGTACTTC. It translates to CASSQGTGPYEQYF.

Only a few counts were recorded for this clone. V and J are TRBV6-5 and TRBJ1-5, with D unclear. The V and J ends lost 2 bases and 5 bases respectively, with 7 bases between them. Germline CDR1 reads MNHEY; CDR2 reads SVGAGI. The CDR3 is 13 residues long. DNA of the CDR3: TGTGCCAGCAGTTACAACAAACATCAGCCCCAGCATTTT. Translated, it gives CASSYNKHQPQHF.

The genes are TRBV7-8 and TRBJ2-3; TRBD2 aligns across 13 bases. This CDR3 contains 16 residues. V was clipped by 5 bases and J by 5 bases; unmatched bases: 7. CDR1 is SGHVS, CDR2 FQNEAQ, per germline. CDR3 nucleotide sequence: TGTGCCAGCAGCCCCCGAAGGACTAGCGGGAGAGATACGCAGTATTTT. Its protein is CASSPRRTSGRDTQYF. Variable domain in full (rest from reference TRBV7-8 and TRBJ2-3): GAGVSQSPRYKVAKRGQDVALRCDPISGHVSLFWYQQALGQGPEFLTYFQNEAQLDKSGLPSDRFFAERPEGSVSTLKIQRTQQEDSAVYLCASSPRRTSGRDTQYFGPGTRLTVL.

The DNA of the CDR3 is TGTGCCAGCAGTGAATACGGGAGGCGGGACACAGATACGCAGTATTTT. This codes for CASSEYGRRDTDTQYF. V is TRBV25-1 and J is TRBJ2-3; 7 bases are shared with TRBD2. This CDR3 is 16 amino acids long. V lost 0 bases and J lost 2; bases outside the gene matches: 5. CDR1 MGHDK and CDR2 SYGVNS come from the germline V gene.

The chain is built from TRBV5-1 and TRBJ1-1; weak D call: TRBD1 (5 bases). The ends were cut back, 8 bases at V and 0 bases at J, with 20 bases in the middle. The CDR3 consists of 16 residues. Germline assignment: CDR1 SGHRS and CDR2 YFSETQ. Here the CDR3 reads CASRQNTATVNTEAFF. CDR3 sequence (DNA): TGCGCCAGTCGACAGAACACCGCGACGGTGAACACTGAAGCTTTCTTT. Based on the CDR3 plus reference TRBV5-1 and TRBJ1-1, the full variable domain is KAGVTQTPRYLIKTRGQQVTLSCSPISGHRSVSWYQQTPGQGLQFLFEYFSETQRNKGNFPGRFSGRQFSNSRSEMNVSTLELGDSALYLCASRQNTATVNTEAFFGQGTRLTVV.

The chain couples TRBV7-9 to TRBJ1-1; D perhaps matches TRBD1 (5 bases). Deletions cut 1 base from V and 4 bases from J, with 13 bases between. Germline V gene data show CDR1 as SEHNR and CDR2 as FQNEAQ (reference sequence). The CDR3 runs to 15 residues. CDR3 residues: CASSLGTPGGTEAFF. CDR3 nucleotides: TGTGCCAGCAGCTTAGGGACCCCCGGGGGCACTGAAGCTTTCTTT.

This clone was recorded once. CDR3 in amino acids: CASSFRDSGGELFF. Written as DNA, the CDR3 is TGCGCCAGCAGCTTCAGGGATAGCGGCGGGGAGCTGTTTTTT. This chain links TRBV5-1 with TRBJ2-2; a possible D gene is TRBD2 (6 bases). Per the germline V gene, CDR1 is SGHRS and CDR2 is YFSETQ. V was shortened by 2 bases and J by 7 bases, with 12 bases between the two germline ends. The CDR3 covers 14 residues.

This clone turned up a few times. The CDR3 region is CASSLAVAGAYEQYF. The CDR3, as DNA: TGCGCCAGCAGCCTGGCCGTAGCGGGAGCCTACGAGCAGTACTTC. The chain has TRBV4-1 and TRBJ2-7; TRBD2 agrees at 9 bases. Germline CDR1 is MGHRA and CDR2 is YSYEKL. The CDR3 totals 15 residues. Germline trimming cut 4 bases from V and 2 bases from J; bases unmatched to any gene: 6.

This chain's CDR3 is CASSVSAESYYEQYF. The CDR3 nucleotides read TGTGCCAGCAGTGTATCGGCGGAAAGCTACTACGAGCAGTACTTC. The chain links TRBV11-2 to TRBJ2-5; no reliable D call. The J call may be faulty, since TRBJ2-7 better matches the DNA end. The CDR3 runs to 15 residues. Germline values: CDR1 SGHAT, CDR2 FQNNGV.

This chain joins TRBV6-6 and TRBJ1-1; D gene uncertain. This CDR3 contains 16 residues. The ends were cut back, 6 bases at V and 0 bases at J, with 17 bases in the middle. Germline CDR1 and CDR2: MNHNY and SVGAGI (reference sequence). The CDR3 spells CASRNTIRRVNTEAFF. CDR3 nucleotides: TGTGCCAGCAGAAATACCATTCGTCGGGTGAACACTGAAGCTTTCTTT.

The chain links TRBV5-6 to TRBJ2-5; 8 nucleotides align to TRBD1. The J call may be faulty, since TRBJ2-7 better matches the DNA end. Per the germline V gene, CDR1 is SGHDT and CDR2 is YYEEEE. This CDR3 is 15 amino acids long. CDR3 nucleotides: TGTGCCAGCAGCTCCCGACAGGGGCATATCTACGAGCAGTACTTC. It is translated as CASSSRQGHIYEQYF.

As regards this clone: Other DNA sequences within the sample encode an identical CDR3. The genes are TRBV28 and TRBJ2-7; a weak D match, TRBD1 (5 bases). The germline CDR1 and CDR2 sequences are MDHEN and SYDVKM. The CDR3 sequence is 12 residues long. V was cut by 7 bases and J by 0 bases, with 7 bases left in between. The CDR3, as DNA: TGTGCCAGCACCGACAGCTCCTACGAGCAGTACTTC. This translates into CASTDSSYEQYF.

CDR3 DNA: TGTGCCAGTAGTAACAGACAGAGTGGCTACACCTTC. Encoded protein: CASSNRQSGYTF. V is TRBV19 and J is TRBJ1-2, with a possible D match to TRBD1 (5 bases). Between the trimmed V and J ends, which lost 4 bases and 7 bases, there was a span of 10 bases. The CDR3 has 12 residues. Germline V gene lookup returns CDR1 LNHDA and CDR2 SQIVND (reference sequence).

CDR3 nucleotides: TGTGCCAGCAGCTTAGAGTTAAGAGGGCCCGGCGGCGAGCAGTACTTC. This encodes CASSLELRGPGGEQYF. This chain uses TRBV7-6 with TRBJ2-7, with D perhaps TRBD2 (5 bases). Per germline, CDR1 SGHVS and CDR2 FNYEAQ. Trimming left V 1 base short and J 6 bases short, with 19 bases between. CDR3 length: 16 residues.

The gene calls are TRBV6-6 and TRBJ2-1, with D uncertain. Germline loops: CDR1 MNHNY, CDR2 SVGAGI (reference sequence). Trimming left V 8 bases short and J 0 bases short, with 11 bases between. The CDR3 is 14 amino acids. CDR3 amino acids: CASGGQDSYNEQFF. In DNA form, the CDR3 reads TGTGCCAGCGGTGGGCAGGACTCCTACAATGAGCAGTTCTTC.